This is a list of T cell receptor beta chains from one sample in a study of monozygotic twins with inflammatory bowel disease. Following a re-call of the 5' RACE reads, TCRdb has one entry per CDR3 protein and lacks DNA. The ten top clones account for less than 9%, within a sample of 200,000 to 250,000 distinct CDR3 sequences. The specimen was blood. All receptors come from a human donor with ulcerative colitis or Crohn's disease, or a healthy co-twin of an affected twin (not recorded which). Both conserved end residues are part of each CDR3. Clone size, where shown, is once, few, many, or a class for clones that have expanded.

abundance | j_gene | v_gene | CDR3aa
- | TRBJ1-1 | TRBV6-6 | CASSKQRDEAFF
- | TRBJ2-2 | TRBV3-1 | CASSQGEKQTGELFF
- | TRBJ2-3 | TRBV19 | CASRLADTDTQYF
- | TRBJ2-6 | TRBV27 | CASRISGANVLTF
- | TRBJ2-2 | TRBV20-1 | CSAREAVNTGELFF
- | TRBJ2-7 | TRBV5-1 | CASSAGDRGAYEQYF
- | TRBJ2-6 | TRBV29-1 | CSVERSLSGANVLTF
- | TRBJ2-1 | TRBV18 | CASRGLLSYNEQFF
- | TRBJ1-5 | TRBV30 | CAWSIDRGQPQHF
- | TRBJ2-5 | TRBV7-3 | CASSLSGGGRETQYF
- | TRBJ2-1 | TRBV27 | CASSFSRIQGARDNEQFF
- | TRBJ1-2 | TRBV6-5 | CASSYRDRNYGYTF
- | TRBJ1-1 | TRBV7-2 | CASSLHPTRQGGTEAFF
- | TRBJ1-4 | TRBV20-1 | CSARVLGQGSEKLFF
- | TRBJ1-1 | TRBV27 | CASSPEGPGAEAFF
- | TRBJ2-3 | TRBV11-2 | CASSSPPRDRTLYF
- | TRBJ1-1 | TRBV20-1 | CSARKGDTEAFF
- | TRBJ1-5 | TRBV30 | CAWSGRDVGGQPQHF
- | TRBJ2-5 | TRBV7-9 | CASSLASSLGTQYF
- | TRBJ2-7 | TRBV29-1 | CSVEGGDGAYEQYF
- | TRBJ1-5 | TRBV6-1 | CASSSEGYSNQPQHF
- | TRBJ2-7 | TRBV28 | CASRPEMGTYEQYF
- | TRBJ1-6 | TRBV20-1 | CSAGPRQGNNSPLHF
- | TRBJ1-2 | TRBV15 | CATSREGTPPYGYTF
- | TRBJ2-4 | TRBV7-8 | CASSPSINTGAKNIQYF
- | TRBJ1-5 | TRBV20-1 | CSTGRSNQPQHF
- | TRBJ1-1 | TRBV29-1 | CSSRGQANTEAFF
large | TRBJ1-1 | TRBV5-1 | CASSLEKGLKAFF
- | TRBJ1-5 | TRBV10-3 | CAISPGGNQPQHF
- | TRBJ2-1 | TRBV20-1 | CSARDQNSYNEQFF
- | TRBJ1-2 | TRBV7-2 | CASSLGQGEYGYTF
- | TRBJ2-2 | TRBV7-9 | CASSLAWDTTNTGELFF
- | TRBJ2-1 | TRBV20-1 | CSASPTSVLSYNEQFF
- | TRBJ1-2 | TRBV5-1 | CASAREAGYGYTF
- | TRBJ2-4 | TRBV11-1 | CASSFAPGLADKAKNIQYF
- | TRBJ2-1 | TRBV7-9 | CASSSTGTGENEQFF
- | TRBJ2-2 | TRBV12-3/TRBV12-4 | CASTERLAGGPGELFF
- | TRBJ2-1 | TRBV12-3/TRBV12-4 | CASSQGTSGDHFNEQFF